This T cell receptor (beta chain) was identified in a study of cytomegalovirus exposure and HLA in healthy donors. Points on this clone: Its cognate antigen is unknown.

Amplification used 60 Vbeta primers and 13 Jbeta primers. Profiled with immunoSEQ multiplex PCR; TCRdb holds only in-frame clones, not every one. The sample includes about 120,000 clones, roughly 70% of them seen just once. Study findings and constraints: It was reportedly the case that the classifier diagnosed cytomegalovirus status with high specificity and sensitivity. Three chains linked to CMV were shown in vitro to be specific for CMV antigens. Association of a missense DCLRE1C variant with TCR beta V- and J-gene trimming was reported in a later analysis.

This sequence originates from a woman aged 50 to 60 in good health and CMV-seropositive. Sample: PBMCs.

The CDR3 spells CASSGGQSEISNQPQHF. CDR3 bases: TGTGCCAGCAGTGGGGGACAGTCGGAGATCAGCAATCAGCCCCAGCATTTT. The chain employs TRBV6-1 and TRBJ1-5; 7 bases align to TRBD1. V lost 4 bases, J lost 1 base, and 10 bases stayed unmatched. The CDR3 runs 17 residues. Germline V CDR1 and CDR2: MNHNS, SASEGT.